The 10 T cell receptor beta chains listed next were all sequenced from one sample in a study of T cells after posttransplantation cyclophosphamide. Clones were read by immunoSEQ multiplex PCR, and TCRdb kept only the in-frame ones, dropping some. The specimen has over 25,000 clones, none found just once. Sequenced input: PBMCs. Receptors originate from a woman aged 60-75 years in good health, CMV-negative, and a related stem cell transplant donor.

This clone appeared a few times. The genes are TRBV15 and TRBJ2-5, with D perhaps TRBD1 (5 bases). V shed 1 base and J shed 4 bases, with 10 bases lying between them. The length of the CDR3 is 14 residues. The germline V gene encodes CDR1 LNHNV and CDR2 YYDKDF (reference sequence). CDR3 sequence reads: CATSRVRGAETQYF. The DNA for the CDR3 is TGTGCCACCAGCAGAGTTAGGGGCGCAGAGACCCAGTACTTC.

This clone was picked up a small number of times. The V gene is TRBV29-1, the J gene TRBJ2-3, with TRBD1 identical over 9 bases. V shed 5 bases, J shed 4 bases, and the junction held 7 bases outside the gene matches. Germline V gene lookup returns CDR1 SQVTM and CDR2 ANQGSEA. This CDR3 has 14 residues. DNA of the CDR3: TGCAGCGTTCGACCGGGACAGGGTGCAGATACGCAGTATTTT. The encoded protein is CSVRPGQGADTQYF.

This clone was observed many times. The gene calls are TRBV5-5 and TRBJ1-5, with D maybe TRBD1 (6 bases). This CDR3 is built from 13 residues. Trimming left V 1 base short and J 9 bases short, with 11 bases between. The germline gives CDR1 SGHKS, CDR2 YYEKEE (reference sequence). The CDR3 reads CASSLQQGTPQHF. In DNA, the CDR3 is TGTGCCAGCAGCTTGCAACAGGGCACGCCCCAGCATTTT.

This clone showed up just a few times. The chain links TRBV5-1 to TRBJ2-3, with D perhaps matching TRBD1 (6 bases). Germline CDR1 is SGHRS and CDR2 is YFSETQ. V lost 2 bases to trimming and J lost 0 bases, with 13 bases between them. The length of the CDR3 is 16 residues. CDR3 bases: TGCGCCAGCAGCTTACAACAGGGTTCTAGCACAGATACGCAGTATTTT. It yields the protein CASSLQQGSSTDTQYF. The full variable domain, its missing parts supplied by reference TRBV5-1 and TRBJ2-3, is KAGVTQTPRYLIKTRGQQVTLSCSPISGHRSVSWYQQTPGQGLQFLFEYFSETQRNKGNFPGRFSGRQFSNSRSEMNVSTLELGDSALYLCASSLQQGSSTDTQYFGPGTRLTVL.

At least ten counts were recorded for this clone. The chain links TRBV4-1 to TRBJ2-2; 7 bases are shared with TRBD1. V shed 3 bases and J 3 bases; nucleotides not matched to a gene: 10. CDR3 size: 17 residues. Germline CDR1 is MGHRA and CDR2 is YSYEKL. DNA for the CDR3: TGCGCCAGCAGCCAGCGACCGGGACAGAGTTACACCGGGGAGCTGTTTTTT. Its translation is CASSQRPGQSYTGELFF.

The sample holds many counts of this clone. The chain uses TRBV12-3 or TRBV12-4 and TRBJ2-4, with a weak D call TRBD1 (6 bases). Trimming left V 2 bases short and J 6 bases short, with 11 bases between. The CDR3 runs 14 residues. The CDR3 here is CASSLQTGLNIQYF. The CDR3 region has the DNA TGTGCCAGCAGTTTACAAACAGGGTTAAACATTCAGTACTTC.

In this sample, this clone turned up many times. The genes are TRBV9 and TRBJ2-7; D may be TRBD1 or TRBD2 (7 bases each). The CDR3 runs 16 residues. V was pared by 0 bases and J by 1 base, with 14 bases between. Germline V gene data show CDR1 as SGDLS and CDR2 as YYNGEE. The CDR3 DNA sequence: TGTGCCAGCAGCGTAGGGGAGGGGGCAGTTTCCTACGAGCAGTACTTC. This encodes CASSVGEGAVSYEQYF.

This clone was seen at least ten times. The rearrangement joins TRBV4-3 to TRBJ1-5; the D is unclear. CDR1 LGHNA and CDR2 YSLEER come from the germline V gene. This CDR3 spans 14 amino acids. V dropped 0 bases and J dropped 0 bases, with 3 bases sitting between them. The CDR3 sequence is CASSQDYSNQPQHF. The CDR3 region has the DNA TGCGCCAGCAGCCAAGATTATAGCAATCAGCCCCAGCATTTT.

This clone appeared many times. This CDR3 is CASSSQPSFPYF. The CDR3 nucleotides read TGTGCCAGCAGCTCGCAGCCTAGCTTTCCGTACTTC. This chain links TRBV7-3 with TRBJ2-4; D is possibly TRBD2 (5 bases). The germline V gene encodes CDR1 SGHTA and CDR2 FQGTGA. V shed 4 bases and J shed 15 bases, with 16 bases lying between them. The CDR3 has 12 residues.

This clone turned up a few times. The genes are TRBV12-3 or TRBV12-4 and TRBJ2-7; 8 bases align to TRBD1. This CDR3 region has 13 residues. V was pared by 5 bases and J by 2 bases, with 2 bases of the junction left unmatched. CDR3 DNA: TGTGCCAGCAGTAGGACAGGGACCTACGAGCAGTACTTC. Its translation is CASSRTGTYEQYF.